The 9 T cell receptor beta chains below all came from one sample that was sequenced in a study of molecular identifiers for immune sequencing clone quantification. TCRdb re-derived calls from the PCR reads in MiXCR, one entry per CDR3 protein. The top ten hold over 8% of the sample, which has 97,000 or so distinct CDR3 sequences, 30% to 45% seen once. The sample was naive CD8+ T cells from blood, with Jurkat cell RNA spiked in. Subset reported: FACS-sorted CD8+CD4-CCR7+CD45RA+ naive T cells. These receptors were taken from a human donor in good health. Some libraries in this study had Jurkat cell RNA spiked in.

This clonotype occurred a few times. The chain uses TRBV9 and TRBJ2-7, with TRBD1 identical over 11 bases. This CDR3 spans 16 amino acids. J was trimmed by 3 bases and V by 2 bases; bases with no gene match: 7. CDR1 is SGDLS and CDR2 is YYNGEE in the germline V gene. CDR3 DNA: TGTGCCAGCAGCGTCGAGCCGGGACAGGGGGTCTACGAGCAGTACTTC. As protein: CASSVEPGQGVYEQYF.

Details on this clonotype: A read error is likely here: a far larger clone is one base away. The V and J genes are TRBV7-8 and TRBJ2-3, with D unresolved. Germline CDR1 reads SGHVS; CDR2 reads FQNEAQ. The ends were cut back, 2 bases at V and 8 bases at J, with 5 bases in the middle. The CDR3 consists of 11 residues. The CDR3 nucleotides read TGTGCCAGCAGCTTATCAGGTACGCAGTATTTT. It yields the protein CASSLSGTQYF.

The table lists this clonotype with a few counts. CDR3 in DNA: TGTGCCAGCAGCGATACTAGCGGAAATACGCAGTATTTT. This gives the protein CASSDTSGNTQYF. The rearrangement links TRBV9 to TRBJ2-3, with 8 bases lining up with TRBD2. Losses at the gene ends were 3 bases for V and 7 bases for J; bases not matched to a gene: 4. CDR1 and CDR2 (germline): SGDLS, YYNGEE. The CDR3 consists of 13 residues.

Concerning this clonotype itself: A much more abundant neighbour one base away suggests this may be a read error. The rearrangement uses TRBV20-1 and TRBJ2-1; 8 nucleotides match TRBD1. Looked up from germline, CDR1 is DFQATT and CDR2 is SNEGSKA (reference sequence). This CDR3 is built from 12 residues. V was pared by 3 bases and J by 12 bases, with 7 bases of the junction left unmatched. Here the CDR3 reads CSASAGGYGQFF. CDR3 DNA sequence: TGCAGTGCTAGCGCAGGGGGCTATGGGCAGTTCTTC.

To note about this clonotype: A much larger clone sits a single nucleotide away, making a read error possible. The chain carries TRBV12-3 or TRBV12-4 and TRBJ1-1; tentatively, D is TRBD1 (6 bases). Trimming took 6 bases from V and 7 from J, leaving 18 bases between them. The CDR3 is made up of 14 amino acids. The CDR3 sequence: CASSLQGERGEAFF. The CDR3 region has the DNA TGTGCCAGCAGCCTACAGGGTGAAAGGGGTGAAGCTTTCTTT.

This clonotype was observed many times. The rearrangement joins TRBV4-1 to TRBJ1-5, with a tentative D call TRBD1 (5 bases). Trimming pared 2 bases from V and 8 bases from J, leaving 16 bases between. The germline V gene has CDR1 MGHRA and CDR2 YSYEKL. The CDR3 runs to 15 residues. The CDR3 sequence is CASSQLPGPGEPQHF. CDR3 nucleotides: TGCGCCAGCAGCCAACTACCAGGGCCGGGGGAGCCCCAGCATTTT.

This chain connects TRBV21-1 to TRBJ2-7; the tabulated D call, TRBD2, remains unverified against the DNA. TRBV21-1 is recorded as a pseudogene. The CDR3 spans 15 residues. For the CDR3, the DNA is TGTGCCAGCAGCCGGACCGGGCCCCAAATCTACGAGCAGTACTTC. Protein sequence: CASSRTGPQIYEQYF.

The chain carries TRBV13 and TRBJ2-1; 9 nucleotides match TRBD2. The CDR3 runs to 14 residues. The ends lost 8 bases at V and 9 bases at J; junction bases unmatched: 11. From germline, CDR1 is PRHDT and CDR2 FYEKMQ (reference sequence). CDR3 coding DNA: TGTGCCAGCTCGGGTTGGCTAGCGGGAACTGAGCAGTTCTTC. Translation gives CASSGWLAGTEQFF.

In this sample, this clonotype turned up a few times. The chain recombines TRBV6-5 with TRBJ2-7; TRBD1 matches 8 bases. After removal of 7 bases from V and 4 bases from J, the junction contained 9 bases not matched to a gene. The CDR3 runs to 14 residues. CDR1 is MNHEY and CDR2 is SVGAGI in the germline V gene. The CDR3 sequence: CASKRGTGSYEQYF. In DNA form, the CDR3 reads TGTGCCAGCAAGCGCGGGACAGGTTCGTACGAGCAGTACTTC.